The clone carrying this T cell receptor beta chain occurred many times. Antigen unknown. Time point defined: pre-sensitization, week 0. As for treatment: therapeutic diphenylcyclopropenone sensitization with weekly scalp DPC. The library attached unique molecular identifiers to individual cDNA molecules. TCRdb reanalysed the RACE reads using MiXCR and keeps one entry per CDR3 protein. Of more than 300,000 distinct CDR3 sequences in the sample, about 5.4% were seen once. The CDR3 extends over 14 amino acids. V was trimmed by 0 bases and J by 7 bases, leaving 10 bases between them. Germline CDR1 SGHRS, CDR2 YFSETQ. The sample belongs to a study of human T cells and chemical hapten exposure. Across the study: A mostly female patient group had alopecia areata, totalis or universalis.

Broader study findings: The formation of large CDR3 similarity clusters by expanded TCRs significantly exceeded that of controls.

This sequence was found in a woman under 30 with alopecia areata. Some clones in this sample may be carry-over from other donors' samples. This sample comprised whole blood, obtained in connection with sensitization to the hapten diphenylcyclopropenone (DPC). The chain uses TRBV5-1 and TRBJ2-2; no firm D call. The CDR3 is CASSLVLAGGELFF. For the CDR3, the DNA is TGCGCCAGCAGCTTGGTTTTGGCCGGCGGGGAGCTGTTTTTT.